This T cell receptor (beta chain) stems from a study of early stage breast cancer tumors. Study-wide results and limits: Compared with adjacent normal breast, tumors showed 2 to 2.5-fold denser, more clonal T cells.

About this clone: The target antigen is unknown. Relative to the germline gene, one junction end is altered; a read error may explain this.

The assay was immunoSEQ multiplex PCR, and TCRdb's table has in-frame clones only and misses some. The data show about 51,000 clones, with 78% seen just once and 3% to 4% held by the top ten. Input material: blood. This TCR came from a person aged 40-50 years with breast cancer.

The CDR3 sequence is CAWSVSGSERF. CDR3 DNA sequence: TGTGCCTGGAGTGTATCCGGAAGTGAGCGCTTT. The chain links TRBV30 to TRBJ1-1; D remains unclear. CDR3 length equals 11 residues. Germline V gene data show CDR1 as GTSNPN and CDR2 as SVGIG (reference sequence).